The clone carrying this TCR beta chain was recorded once. The source of the sample is a study of blood T cell repertoires in COVID-19. Study in general: Specimens from acute and convalescent COVID-19 originated in the United States, Italy and Spain. In each case, the material was cDNA or gDNA derived from T cells, B-cell-depleted T cells, or PBMCs.

CDR3 length equals 14 residues. Germline V gene data show CDR1 as MNHEY and CDR2 as SVGAGI. Trimming pared 2 bases from V and 0 bases from J, leaving 6 bases between. TCRdb's copy holds only in-frame clones and misses some; the assay was immunoSEQ multiplex PCR. The sample shows tens of thousands of clones, about 80% of them seen only once. This receptor was taken from a human donor in a cohort sampled during active COVID-19. This chain uses TRBV6-5 with TRBJ2-3; D is possibly TRBD2 (5 bases). Material for sequencing was peripheral blood. CDR3: CASSYPGSTDTQYF. The CDR3 DNA sequence: TGTGCCAGCAGTTACCCGGGGAGCACAGATACGCAGTATTTT.